The T cell receptor (beta chain) described here comes from a study of T cells in Graves' hyperthyroidism and ophthalmopathy. Study results and caveats: Most expanded thyroid clonotypes above 0.001 recurred in blood.

From RNA transcripts, TCR beta CDR3 regions were amplified. HTBI primers were used for first-round RT-PCR of the TCR CDR3. TCRdb ran MiXCR on the multiplex PCR reads and lists one entry per CDR3 protein. The sample has approximately 100,000 distinct CDR3 sequences; approximately 39% are singletons. Exclusion of a patient resulted from uncontrolled infection, other autoimmune disease, pregnancy or lactation. This clonotype was seen at least ten times. Its cognate antigen is unknown. Trimming took 6 bases from V and 6 from J, leaving 10 bases between them. The CDR3 is made up of 11 amino acids. Germline V gene sequence: CDR1 DFQATT, CDR2 SNEGSKA (reference sequence).

This chain links TRBV20-1 with TRBJ2-3, with D perhaps matching TRBD1 or TRBD2 (5 bases each). Sequenced: peripheral blood or thyroid tissue (not recorded which). The sequence was obtained from a woman aged 25 to 39 with Graves' hyperthyroidism. The CDR3 nucleotides read TGCAGTGCGGGGACGGTGGATACGCAGTATTTT. Protein: CSAGTVDTQYF.